This TCR beta chain was identified in a study of blood T cell repertoires in COVID-19. Study overall: The study drew acute and convalescent COVID-19 samples from the United States, Italy and Spain. The analysed material was cDNA or gDNA that came from T cells, B-cell-depleted T cells, or PBMCs.

Trimming stripped 4 bases from V and 3 bases from J, with 10 bases between. The CDR3 is 13 residues long. The germline V gene has CDR1 MDHEN and CDR2 SYDVKM. Per the authors' pipeline: Quantification of nucleated cells was approximated via reference gene primer amplification. The method was immunoSEQ multiplex PCR; TCRdb's version includes in-frame clones alone and lacks a portion of them. Clone size and V and J calls were adopted from that table, with D and trimming inferred from the DNA. The sample lists about 86,000 clones, roughly 88% occurring once. The sequenced sample consisted of peripheral blood. V usage is TRBV28 and J usage is TRBJ2-7, with TRBD1 as a possible D gene (6 bases). This clonotype originated in a woman of 80 years or more with active or convalescent COVID-19. CDR3 DNA sequence: TGTGCCAGCAGTTCACGGGACATCTACGAGCAGTACTTC. Translating gives CASSSRDIYEQYF.